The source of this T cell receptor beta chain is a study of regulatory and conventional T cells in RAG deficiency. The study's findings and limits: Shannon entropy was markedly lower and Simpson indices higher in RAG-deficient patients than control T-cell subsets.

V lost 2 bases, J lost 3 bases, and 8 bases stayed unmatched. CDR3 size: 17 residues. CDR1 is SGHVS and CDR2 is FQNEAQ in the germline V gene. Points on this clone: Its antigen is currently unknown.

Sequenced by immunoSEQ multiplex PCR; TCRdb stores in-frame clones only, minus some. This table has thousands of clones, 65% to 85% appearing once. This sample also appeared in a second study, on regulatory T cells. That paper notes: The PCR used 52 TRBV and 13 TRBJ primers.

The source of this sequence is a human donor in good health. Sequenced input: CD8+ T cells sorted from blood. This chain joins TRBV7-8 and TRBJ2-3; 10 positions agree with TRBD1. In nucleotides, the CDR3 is TGTGCCAGCAGCTTAATTATAGGGACAGGGGTAACAGATACGCAGTATTTT. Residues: CASSLIIGTGVTDTQYF. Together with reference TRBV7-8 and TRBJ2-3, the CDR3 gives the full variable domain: GAGVSQSPRYKVAKRGQDVALRCDPISGHVSLFWYQQALGQGPEFLTYFQNEAQLDKSGLPSDRFFAERPEGSVSTLKIQRTQQEDSAVYLCASSLIIGTGVTDTQYFGPGTRLTVL.